Below are 8 T cell receptor beta chains sequenced from a single sample in a study of Ad26.COV2.S vaccination and SARS-CoV-2 variants. Sample treatment: 15 to 20 received Ad26.COV2.S at low or high dose, single or two shots; about five received placebo; per-sample allocation not given. Day 63 after the first vaccine or placebo injection was the time point for sampling. Some clones are missing from TCRdb's copy, which holds only in-frame ones; the method was immunoSEQ multiplex PCR. The sample shows roughly 400,000 clones, 90% of them seen only once. Sequencing used peripheral blood, obtained in a trial of Ad26.COV2.S vaccine versus placebo. These receptors all come from a person aged 18-60 years who received the Ad26.COV2.S COVID-19 vaccine or a placebo.

This chain joins TRBV19 and TRBJ1-1; D unresolved. V lost 3 bases and J lost 3, with 14 bases in between. Per germline, CDR1 LNHDA and CDR2 SQIVND (reference sequence). The CDR3 totals 15 residues. CDR3 amino acids: CASSMEIQEHTEAFF. CDR3 DNA sequence: TGTGCCAGTAGTATGGAGATCCAGGAGCACACTGAAGCTTTCTTT.

The gene calls are TRBV7-8 and TRBJ2-5; D gene uncertain. V lost 1 base and J lost 2, with 8 bases in between. CDR3 length: 14 residues. The V gene's germline CDR1 is SGHVS and CDR2 FQNEAQ. The CDR3 region has the DNA TGTGCCAGCAGCTTAGAATGGGGACAAGAGACCCAGTACTTC. Translating gives CASSLEWGQETQYF.

The chain carries TRBV27 and TRBJ1-4; 7 bases fit TRBD1. Germline trimming cut 5 bases from V and 8 bases from J; bases unmatched to any gene: 11. Germline V CDR1 and CDR2: MNHEY, SMNVEV (reference sequence). The length of the CDR3 is 15 residues. The CDR3 sequence: CASSLSWTGGEKLFF. In nucleotides, the CDR3 is TGTGCCAGCAGTCTCTCCTGGACAGGAGGGGAAAAACTGTTTTTT.

V gene TRBV4-1 combines with J gene TRBJ2-6; 10 bases are shared with TRBD1. With 5 bases clipped from V and 2 bases from J, the junction kept 3 bases outside the gene matches. Germline CDR1 and CDR2: MGHRA and YSYEKL. This CDR3 contains 16 residues. The CDR3 DNA is TGCGCCAGCAGCGCTGGACAGGGGGCTGGGGCCAACGTCCTGACTTTC. It encodes CASSAGQGAGANVLTF.

The chain employs TRBV5-1 and TRBJ1-1; a weak D match, TRBD1 (6 bases). The CDR3 sequence is 14 residues long. The germline gives CDR1 SGHRS, CDR2 YFSETQ. The V end lost 3 bases, the J end lost 1 base, and 10 bases lay between the germline ends. Here the CDR3 reads CASSSGQPNTEAFF. The CDR3 nucleotides read TGCGCCAGCAGCTCAGGACAGCCGAACACTGAAGCTTTCTTT.

V is TRBV5-6 and J is TRBJ2-1, with D unclear. Germline CDR1 is SGHDT and CDR2 is YYEEEE. The CDR3 contains 15 residues. V gave up 0 bases and J gave up 1 base, with 8 bases separating them. The CDR3 protein is CASSLGTDSYNEQFF. DNA of the CDR3: TGTGCCAGCAGCTTGGGGACGGATTCCTACAATGAGCAGTTCTTC.

This sequence joins TRBV4-2 and TRBJ2-7; TRBD2 might be the D (5 bases). Germline-derived CDR1 and CDR2 are LGHNA and YNFKEQ. Trimming took 2 bases from V and 7 from J, leaving 18 bases between them. The CDR3 is 15 residues long. CDR3 amino acids: CASSQTPTGPGEQYF. The CDR3 DNA is TGTGCCAGCAGCCAAACTCCGACCGGGCCGGGGGAGCAGTACTTC.

The rearrangement links TRBV4-2 to TRBJ2-3, with D uncertain. CDR1 LGHNA and CDR2 YNFKEQ come from the germline V gene. This CDR3 contains 14 residues. V was pared by 0 bases and J by 2 bases, with 6 bases between. In DNA, the CDR3 is TGTGCCAGCAGCCAAGAACAGACCACAGATACGCAGTATTTT. Its protein product is CASSQEQTTDTQYF.